The rows below give T cell receptor beta chains drawn from one sample of a study of response to subunit inactivated influenza vaccine. In TCRdb, the RT-PCR reads were re-called with MiXCR into one record per CDR3 protein. The table includes hundreds of thousands of distinct CDR3 sequences, roughly 12% detected once. The sample here was PBMCs from blood, taken on the day of vaccination. The source of these receptors is a man in his fifties or sixties who received an inactivated influenza vaccine. Both conserved end residues are part of each CDR3. A D gene is named only where the DNA matches it firmly. Not every row has a clone size; where given, it reads once, few, many or a size class.

TRBJ2-7	TRBV20-1	NA	NA	CSAGNRDPYEQYF
TRBJ2-7	TRBV28	TRBD1	few	CASSLHSGQRYEQYF
TRBJ2-3	TRBV5-1	NA	few	CASSSGDNTDTQYF
TRBJ2-1	TRBV5-1	TRBD2	few	CASRRGLAEINEQFF
TRBJ2-1	TRBV4-2	TRBD2	NA	CASRPEDAGTSGDEQFF
TRBJ1-1	TRBV12-3/TRBV12-4	NA	many	CASRMRGEAFF
TRBJ2-7	TRBV10-3	NA	few	CAISGSAALYEQYF
TRBJ1-2	TRBV7-9	NA	NA	CASKGVYGYTF
TRBJ2-7	TRBV7-6	NA	few	CASSGGTAHEQYF
TRBJ2-7	TRBV29-1	NA	many	CSVEWRQGGNEQYF
TRBJ2-3	TRBV5-6	TRBD1	many	CASRTRSYRGRTDTQYF
TRBJ2-7	TRBV5-1	TRBD2	many	CASSLVTSGRRVVEQYF